This T cell receptor beta chain was recorded in a study of blood T cell repertoires in COVID-19. Study at large: In each case, the material was cDNA or gDNA derived from T cells, B-cell-depleted T cells, or PBMCs.

Methods used by the authors: The assay estimated nucleated cells by amplifying reference gene primers. The protocol was immunoSEQ multiplex PCR, while the TCRdb copy is restricted to in-frame clones and leaves out a portion. The D gene and trimming were derived from the DNA, and the V and J assignments and clone size from that table. Of nearly 85,000 clones listed, about 83% were seen once; the top ten hold over 15%. The ends were cut back, 1 base at V and 3 bases at J, with 7 bases in the middle. The CDR3 extends over 13 amino acids. Per the germline V gene, CDR1 is LGHDT and CDR2 is YNNKEL (reference sequence).

This TCR derives from a woman in her fifties or sixties with acute or convalescent COVID-19. Sample: peripheral blood. The chain has TRBV3-1 (or the pseudogene TRBV3-2) and TRBJ2-7; possible D gene TRBD2, 5 bases. CDR3 in DNA: TGTGCCAGCAGCCAAGGTGCGGGCTACGAGCAGTACTTC. Translating it yields CASSQGAGYEQYF.